This T cell receptor beta chain was observed in a study of beta chain features in type 1 diabetes. Study context: Cell yields, gender and age were similar in healthy donors and patients. Study-level points and caveats: Significant though moderate, a shortening of TCRB CDR3s appeared in all four CD4+ subsets of Type 1 diabetes patients. Within the patient group, naive, central memory and Treg TCRB repertoires appeared more similar to each other than within healthy donors.

Germline V gene sequence: CDR1 SGHRS, CDR2 YFSETQ. The V gene end was trimmed by 6 bases and the J gene end by 2 bases; junction bases not matched to a gene: 5. This CDR3 is 15 amino acids long. All of the isolated RNA was reverse transcribed, so expressed TCRB transcripts were sequenced. The average output of naive, central memory and regulatory T cell samples was approximately 3.6 million reads. Produced via immunoSEQ multiplex PCR; TCRdb's table is partial and in-frame only. The sample holds roughly 230,000 clones, approximately 11% seen once. As for this clone: Its antigen is currently unknown.

This TCR was recovered from a man aged 30 to 39 with type 1 diabetes. The material sequenced was naive CD4+ T cells from blood. This chain joins TRBV5-1 and TRBJ2-6, with TRBD1 matching 7 bases. CDR3 sequence reads: CASTPQGAGANVLTF. The CDR3 region has the DNA TGCGCCAGCACCCCTCAGGGGGCTGGGGCCAACGTCCTGACTTTC.